This T cell receptor beta chain derives from a study of cytomegalovirus exposure and HLA in healthy donors. The V gene's germline CDR1 is SGHVS and CDR2 FQNEAQ. V was pared by 5 bases and J by 5 bases, with 9 bases of the junction left unmatched. The CDR3 loop spans 15 amino acids. This clone was detected only once. PCR was performed using 60 Vbeta and 13 Jbeta primers. Here immunoSEQ multiplex PCR was the method, and the copy in TCRdb shows in-frame clones only, minus some. The sample shows some 190,000 clones, over 65% of them seen only once. Input material: PBMCs. The sequence came from a man aged 18 to 30 in good health and CMV-seronegative. The V call is TRBV7-8, the J call TRBJ2-1; TRBD2 matches 7 bases. The CDR3 coding sequence is TGTGCCAGCAGCATACCTAGCGGAAGACACAATGAGCAGTTCTTC. It yields the protein CASSIPSGRHNEQFF.